This T cell receptor beta chain was identified in a study of T cells in Graves' hyperthyroidism and ophthalmopathy. Notes on the study in general: Researchers report that a 13 V-J model separated ophthalmopathy from stable hyperthyroidism. Among thyroid clonotypes expanded above 0.001, most also appeared in blood.

The CDR3 regions of TCR beta were amplified from RNA transcripts. Carried out on the TCR CDR3, a first-round RT-PCR used the HTBI primer set. TCRdb recomputed calls from the multiplex PCR reads with MiXCR, one row per CDR3 protein. Of around 690,000 distinct CDR3 sequences listed, roughly a sixth were seen once; the top ten hold roughly 16%. This clonotype has at least ten counts. Its antigen remains unknown. Diagnoses rested on clinical symptoms, serum thyroxine and TRAb, thyroid ultrasound and orbital computed tomography. From around 11 ml of fresh peripheral blood, PBMCs were isolated. This CDR3 is 13 amino acids long. The V end was cut by 4 bases, the J end by 0 bases, with 6 bases between. Germline V gene data show CDR1 as LGHDT and CDR2 as YNNKEL (reference sequence).

The sequence came from a man aged 50 to 59 with Graves' hyperthyroidism. The rearrangement links TRBV3-1 to TRBJ1-1, with D hard to call. Sequenced material: blood. CDR3 sequence (DNA): TGTGCCAGCAGCCCGCAGGTGAACACTGAAGCTTTCTTT. Translation gives CASSPQVNTEAFF.